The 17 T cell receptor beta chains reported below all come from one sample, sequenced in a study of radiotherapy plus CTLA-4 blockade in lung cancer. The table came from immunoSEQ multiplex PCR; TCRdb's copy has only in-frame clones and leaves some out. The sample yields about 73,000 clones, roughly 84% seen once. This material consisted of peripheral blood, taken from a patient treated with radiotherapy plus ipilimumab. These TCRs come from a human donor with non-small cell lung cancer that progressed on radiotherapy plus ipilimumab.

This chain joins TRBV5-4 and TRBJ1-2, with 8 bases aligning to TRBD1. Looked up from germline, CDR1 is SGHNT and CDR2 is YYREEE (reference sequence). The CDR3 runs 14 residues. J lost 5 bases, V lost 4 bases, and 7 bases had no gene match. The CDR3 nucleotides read TGTGCCAGCAGCCCAGGACAGGGACGGTATGGCTACACCTTC. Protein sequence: CASSPGQGRYGYTF.

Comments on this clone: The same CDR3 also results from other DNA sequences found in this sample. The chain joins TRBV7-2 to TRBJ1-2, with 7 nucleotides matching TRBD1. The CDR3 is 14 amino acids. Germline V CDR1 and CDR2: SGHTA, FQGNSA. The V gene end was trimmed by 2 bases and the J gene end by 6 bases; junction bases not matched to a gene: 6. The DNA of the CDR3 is TGTGCCAGCAGCTTATGGTCAGGACAGGATGGCTACACCTTC. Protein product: CASSLWSGQDGYTF.

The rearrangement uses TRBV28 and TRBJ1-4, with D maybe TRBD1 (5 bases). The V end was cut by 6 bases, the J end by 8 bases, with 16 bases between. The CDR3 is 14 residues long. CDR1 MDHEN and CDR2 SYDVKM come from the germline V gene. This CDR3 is CASSSRDSGEKLFF. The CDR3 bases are TGTGCCAGCAGCAGCAGAGACAGCGGCGAAAAACTGTTTTTT.

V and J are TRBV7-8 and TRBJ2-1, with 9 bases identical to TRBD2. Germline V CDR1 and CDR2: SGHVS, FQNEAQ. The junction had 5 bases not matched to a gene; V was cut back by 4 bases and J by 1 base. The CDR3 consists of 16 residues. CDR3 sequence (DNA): TGTGCCAGCAGCTCACTTAGCGGGAGTTCCTACAATGAGCAGTTCTTC. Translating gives CASSSLSGSSYNEQFF.

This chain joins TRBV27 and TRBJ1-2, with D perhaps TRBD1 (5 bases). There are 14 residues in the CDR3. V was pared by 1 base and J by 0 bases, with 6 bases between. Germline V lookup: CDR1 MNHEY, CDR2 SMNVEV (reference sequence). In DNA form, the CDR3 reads TGTGCCAGCAGTTTATGGGGGACTAACTATGGCTACACCTTC. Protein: CASSLWGTNYGYTF.

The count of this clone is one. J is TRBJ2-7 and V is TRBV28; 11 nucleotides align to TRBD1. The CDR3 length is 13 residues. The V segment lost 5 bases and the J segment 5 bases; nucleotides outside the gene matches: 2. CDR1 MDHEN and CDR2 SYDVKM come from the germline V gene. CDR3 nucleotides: TGTGCCAGCAGTGGACAGGGGGCGGACGAGCAGTACGTC. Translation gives CASSGQGADEQYV.

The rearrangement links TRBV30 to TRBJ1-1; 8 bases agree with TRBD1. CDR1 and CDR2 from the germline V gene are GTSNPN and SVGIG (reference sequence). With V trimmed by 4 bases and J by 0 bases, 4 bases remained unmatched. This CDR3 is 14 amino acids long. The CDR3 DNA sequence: TGTGCCTGGACCCCGGGACAGGTGAACACTGAAGCTTTCTTT. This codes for CAWTPGQVNTEAFF. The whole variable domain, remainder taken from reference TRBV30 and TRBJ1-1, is SQTIHQWPATLVQPVGSPLSLECTVEGTSNPNLYWYRQAAGRGLQLLFYSVGIGQISSEVPQNLSASRPQDRQFILSSKKLLLSDSGFYLCAWTPGQVNTEAFFGQGTRLTVV.

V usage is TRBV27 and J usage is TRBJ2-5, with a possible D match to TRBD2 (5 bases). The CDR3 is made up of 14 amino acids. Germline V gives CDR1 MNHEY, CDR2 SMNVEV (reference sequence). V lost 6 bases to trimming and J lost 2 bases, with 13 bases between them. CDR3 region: CASRTLAKQETQYF. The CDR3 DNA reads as TGTGCCAGCAGGACGCTAGCTAAGCAAGAGACCCAGTACTTC.

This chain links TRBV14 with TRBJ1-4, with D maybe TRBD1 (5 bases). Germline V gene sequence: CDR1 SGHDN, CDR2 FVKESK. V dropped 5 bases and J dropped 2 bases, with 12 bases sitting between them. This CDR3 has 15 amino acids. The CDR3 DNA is TGTGCCAGCAGCGGAGCGGGACTGACTAATGAAAAACTGTTTTTT. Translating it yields CASSGAGLTNEKLFF.

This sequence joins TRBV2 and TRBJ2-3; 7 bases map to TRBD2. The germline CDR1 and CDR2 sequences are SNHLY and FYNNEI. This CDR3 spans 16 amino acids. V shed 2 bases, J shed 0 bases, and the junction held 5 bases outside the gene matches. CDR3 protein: CASSEKTSSSTDTQYF. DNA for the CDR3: TGTGCCAGCAGTGAAAAGACTAGCAGTAGCACAGATACGCAGTATTTT.

The CDR3 DNA reads as TGTGCCAGCAGCCACACATTAGCCGGGGTAGAAGCTTTCTTT. It translates to CASSHTLAGVEAFF. This chain joins TRBV13 and TRBJ1-1; D unresolved. Germline lookup yields CDR1 PRHDT and CDR2 FYEKMQ (reference sequence). This CDR3 region has 14 residues. Trimming shortened V by 5 bases and J by 8 bases, and 18 bases separated the two germline ends.

CDR3 in amino acids: CASTASAGGSYEQYF. The CDR3 DNA reads TGTGCCAGTACCGCCTCGGCGGGCGGTTCCTACGAGCAGTACTTC. This chain joins TRBV19 and TRBJ2-7; perhaps TRBD2 as D (5 bases). Germline V gene data show CDR1 as LNHDA and CDR2 as SQIVND (reference sequence). The CDR3 runs to 15 residues. The V gene lost 7 bases and the J gene lost 1 base, with 17 bases spanning the gap.

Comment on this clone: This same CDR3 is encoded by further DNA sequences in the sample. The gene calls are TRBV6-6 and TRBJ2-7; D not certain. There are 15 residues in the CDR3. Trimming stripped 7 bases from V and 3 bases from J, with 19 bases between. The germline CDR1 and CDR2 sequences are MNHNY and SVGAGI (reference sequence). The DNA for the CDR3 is TGTGCCAGCACCGCTCTCACCCTGCCCCTCTACGAGCAGTACTTC. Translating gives CASTALTLPLYEQYF.

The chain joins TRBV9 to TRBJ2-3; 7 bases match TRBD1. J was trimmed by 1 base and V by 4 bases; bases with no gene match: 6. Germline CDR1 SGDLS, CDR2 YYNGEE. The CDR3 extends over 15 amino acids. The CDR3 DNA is TGTGCCAGCAGCTCAGGACAGGTGGGCACAGATACGCAGTATTTT. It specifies CASSSGQVGTDTQYF.

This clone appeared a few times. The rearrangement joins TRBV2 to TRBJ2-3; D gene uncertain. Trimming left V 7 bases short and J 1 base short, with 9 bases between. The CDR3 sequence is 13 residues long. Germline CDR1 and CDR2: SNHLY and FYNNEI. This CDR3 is CASKVAGTDTQYF. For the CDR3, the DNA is TGTGCCAGCAAGGTGGCTGGCACAGATACGCAGTATTTT.

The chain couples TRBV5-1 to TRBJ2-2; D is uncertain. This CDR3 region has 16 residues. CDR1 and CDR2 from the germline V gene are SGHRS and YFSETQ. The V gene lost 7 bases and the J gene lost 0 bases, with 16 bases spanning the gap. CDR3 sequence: CASFQTEHANTGELFF. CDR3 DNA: TGCGCCAGCTTTCAAACGGAGCACGCGAACACCGGGGAGCTGTTTTTT.

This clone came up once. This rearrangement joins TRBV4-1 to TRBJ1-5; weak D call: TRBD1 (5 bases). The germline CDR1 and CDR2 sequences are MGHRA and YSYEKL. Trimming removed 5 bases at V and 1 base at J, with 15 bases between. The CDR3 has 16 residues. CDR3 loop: CASSADVSGSNQPQHF. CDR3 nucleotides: TGCGCCAGCAGCGCGGACGTATCAGGGAGCAATCAGCCCCAGCATTTT.